This T cell receptor (beta chain) was documented in a study of cytomegalovirus exposure and HLA in healthy donors. The donors were healthy bone marrow donors. PCR employed 60 Vbeta and 13 Jbeta primers. Method: immunoSEQ multiplex PCR; TCRdb's copy keeps in-frame clones and lacks some. Of 150,000 to 200,000 clones in the sample, around 83% are singletons; the top ten hold 1.5% to 2%. There are 14 residues in the CDR3. The V end lost 6 bases, the J end lost 5 bases, and 16 bases lay between the germline ends. Germline CDR1 reads MNHNS; CDR2 reads SASEGT. Input material: PBMCs. The chain couples TRBV6-1 to TRBJ1-1; D perhaps matches TRBD1 (6 bases). This receptor was obtained from a man aged 40-49 years in good health and CMV-seropositive. CDR3 coding DNA: TGTGCCAGCAGCCAAGTGCGAGGGGGAACTGAAGCTTTCTTT. It encodes CASSQVRGGTEAFF.